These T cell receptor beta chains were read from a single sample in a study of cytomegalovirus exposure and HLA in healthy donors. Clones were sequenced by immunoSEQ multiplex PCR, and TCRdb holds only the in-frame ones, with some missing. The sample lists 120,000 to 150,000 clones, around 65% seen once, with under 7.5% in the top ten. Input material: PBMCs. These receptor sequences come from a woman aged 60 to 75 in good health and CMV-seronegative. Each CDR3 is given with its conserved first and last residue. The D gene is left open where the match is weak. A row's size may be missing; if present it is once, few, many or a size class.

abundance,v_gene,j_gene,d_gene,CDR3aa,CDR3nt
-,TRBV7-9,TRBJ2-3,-,CASASGTHTDTQYF,TGTGCCTCAGCTTCGGGGACTCACACAGATACGCAGTATTTT
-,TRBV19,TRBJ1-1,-,CASSMAGVNTEAFF,TGTGCCAGTAGTATGGCAGGGGTGAACACTGAAGCTTTCTTT
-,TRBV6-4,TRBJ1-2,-,CASNQPGRSYGYTF,TGTGCCAGCAACCAACCGGGAAGGAGCTATGGCTACACCTTC
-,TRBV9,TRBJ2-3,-,CASSSRTSRTDTQYF,TGTGCCAGCAGCTCCCGTACTAGCCGCACAGATACGCAGTATTTT
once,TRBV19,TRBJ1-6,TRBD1,CASEGQGGSPLHF,TGTGCCAGTGAGGGACAGGGAGGGTCACCCCTCCACTTT
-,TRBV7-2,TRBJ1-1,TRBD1,CASSPRRGLNTEAFF,TGTGCCAGCAGCCCCAGGAGGGGGCTGAACACTGAAGCTTTCTTT
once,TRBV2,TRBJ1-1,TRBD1,CASSEQGTEAFF,TGTGCCAGCAGCGAACAGGGGACTGAAGCTTTCTTT
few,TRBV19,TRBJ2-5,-,CASSSSGPGKETQYF,TGTGCCAGTAGTTCGAGCGGTCCTGGTAAAGAGACCCAGTACTTC
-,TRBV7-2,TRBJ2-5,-,CASSLVGPGQETQYF,TGTGCCAGCAGCTTAGTTGGCCCGGGGCAAGAGACCCAGTACTTC
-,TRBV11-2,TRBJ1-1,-,CASSKGQYTEAFF,TGTGCCAGCAGCAAAGGACAGTACACTGAAGCTTTCTTT
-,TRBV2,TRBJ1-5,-,CASSEGQGNQPQHF,TGTGCCAGCAGTGAGGGGCAGGGGAATCAGCCCCAGCATTTT
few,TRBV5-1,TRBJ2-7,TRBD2,CASSSVAGSHEQYF,TGCGCCAGCAGCTCCGTAGCGGGCTCTCACGAGCAGTACTTC
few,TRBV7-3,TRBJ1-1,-,CASSLNRLNTEAFF,TGTGCCAGCAGCCTTAACCGACTTAACACTGAAGCTTTCTTT
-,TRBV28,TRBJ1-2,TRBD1,CASSLPTGTDF,TGTGCCAGCAGTTTGCCTACAGGGACAGACTTC
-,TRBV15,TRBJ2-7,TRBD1,CATSSPQGAPRGQPYEQYF,TGTGCCACCAGCAGCCCTCAGGGGGCCCCCCGTGGCCAGCCCTACGAGCAGTACTTC
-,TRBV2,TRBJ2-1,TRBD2,CASSELRGLAGNEQFF,TGTGCCAGCAGTGAATTGAGGGGACTAGCGGGCAATGAGCAGTTCTTC
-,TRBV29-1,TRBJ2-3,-,CSGRGTGTDTQYF,TGCAGCGGTCGGGGGACAGGCACAGATACGCAGTATTTT
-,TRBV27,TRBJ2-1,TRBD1,CASSSWTGVHNEQFF,TGTGCCAGCAGTTCATGGACAGGGGTCCACAATGAGCAGTTCTTC
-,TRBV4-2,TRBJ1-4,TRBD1,CASSQLDRAADSGEKLFF,TGTGCCAGCAGCCAACTGGACAGGGCGGCGGACTCGGGTGAAAAACTGTTTTTT
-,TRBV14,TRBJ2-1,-,CASSPSLGGIGEQFF,TGTGCCAGCAGCCCCTCGTTAGGCGGGATCGGTGAGCAGTTCTTC
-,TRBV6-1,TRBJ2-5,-,CAARRGETQYF,TGTGCCGCGAGGAGGGGAGAGACCCAGTACTTC
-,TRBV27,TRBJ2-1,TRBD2,CASSPLGLAGGRMSSYNEQFF,TGTGCCAGCAGTCCATTAGGACTAGCGGGAGGGAGAATGAGCTCCTACAATGAGCAGTTCTTC
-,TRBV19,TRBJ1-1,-,CASSSLGVTTNTEAFF,TGTGCCAGTAGTTCACTGGGAGTGACAACCAACACTGAAGCTTTCTTT
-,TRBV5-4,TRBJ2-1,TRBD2,CASSPKRGSYNEQFF,TGTGCCAGCAGTCCAAAGCGGGGCTCCTACAATGAGCAGTTCTTC
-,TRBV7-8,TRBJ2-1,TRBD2,CASSLVGGRALHEQFF,TGTGCCAGCAGCTTAGTAGGCGGGAGGGCCCTCCATGAGCAGTTCTTC
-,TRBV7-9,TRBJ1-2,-,CASSRQDAAYGYTF,TGTGCCAGCAGTAGACAGGACGCGGCCTATGGCTACACCTTC
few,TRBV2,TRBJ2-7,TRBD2,CASRAGTSSYEQYF,TGTGCCAGCCGAGCGGGGACCTCCTCCTACGAGCAGTACTTC
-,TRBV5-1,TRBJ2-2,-,CASSLFGVTTGELFF,TGCGCCAGCAGCTTGTTCGGGGTTACTACCGGGGAGCTGTTTTTT
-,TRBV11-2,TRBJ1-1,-,CASSLVGGGWNTEAFF,TGTGCCAGCAGCTTAGTTGGCGGGGGCTGGAACACTGAAGCTTTCTTT
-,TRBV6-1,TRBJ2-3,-,CASTPQGILTDTQYF,TGTGCCAGCACCCCACAGGGAATACTCACAGATACGCAGTATTTT
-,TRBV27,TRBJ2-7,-,CASSFPIGDEQYF,TGTGCCAGCAGCTTTCCTATCGGAGACGAGCAGTACTTC
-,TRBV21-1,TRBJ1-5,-,CASSKEYSGVGQPQHF,TGTGCCAGCAGCAAAGAATATTCGGGGGTAGGTCAGCCCCAGCATTTT
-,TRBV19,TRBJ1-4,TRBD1,CATSSQDRANEKLFF,TGTGCAACCTCCTCACAGGACAGGGCAAATGAAAAACTGTTTTTT
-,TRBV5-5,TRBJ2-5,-,CASRRQETQYF,TGTGCCAGCAGGCGCCAAGAGACCCAGTACTTC
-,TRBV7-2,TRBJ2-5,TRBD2,CASSRGLASPTGETQYF,TGTGCCAGCAGCCGTGGACTAGCGTCCCCCACGGGGGAGACCCAGTACTTC
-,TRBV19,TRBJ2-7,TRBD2,CASSIRTSGGAPYEQYF,TGTGCCAGTAGTATTCGGACTAGCGGGGGGGCCCCGTACGAGCAGTACTTC
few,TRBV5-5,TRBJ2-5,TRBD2,CASSLEFFTSGPQETQYF,TGTGCCAGCAGCTTGGAGTTTTTTACTAGCGGCCCCCAAGAGACCCAGTACTTC
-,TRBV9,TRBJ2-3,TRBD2,CASSIIAGETDTQYF,TGTGCCAGCAGCATAATAGCGGGGGAGACAGATACGCAGTATTTT
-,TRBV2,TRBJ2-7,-,CASSEGALSSYEQYF,TGTGCCAGCAGTGAAGGGGCCCTTAGCTCCTACGAGCAGTACTTC
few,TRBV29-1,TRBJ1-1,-,CSVGRPGPMNTEAFF,TGCAGCGTTGGCCGACCAGGGCCCATGAACACTGAAGCTTTCTTT
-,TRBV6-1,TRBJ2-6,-,CASSGGPSGANVLTF,TGTGCCAGCAGTGGCGGGCCCTCTGGGGCCAACGTCCTGACTTTC
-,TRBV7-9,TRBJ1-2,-,CASSLGGGQGGYTF,TGTGCCAGCAGCTTAGGCGGGGGGCAAGGAGGCTACACCTTC
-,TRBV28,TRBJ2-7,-,CASSGLAPSYEQYF,TGTGCCAGCAGTGGGCTAGCGCCTTCCTACGAGCAGTACTTC
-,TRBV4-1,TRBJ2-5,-,CASSQVHTGTTDALLPQYF,TGCGCCAGCAGCCAAGTCCACACCGGGACAACCGACGCACTTTTACCCCAGTACTTC
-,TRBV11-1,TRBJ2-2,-,CASSLGGVLGSAGELFF,TGTGCCAGCAGCTTAGGAGGTGTTTTGGGTAGCGCCGGGGAGCTGTTTTTT
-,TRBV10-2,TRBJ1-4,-,CASLASTNEKLFF,TGCGCCAGCTTAGCCTCAACTAATGAAAAACTGTTTTTT
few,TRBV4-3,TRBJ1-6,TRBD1,CASSQEVGQHNSPLHF,TGCGCCAGCAGCCAAGAGGTGGGACAGCATAATTCACCCCTCCACTTT
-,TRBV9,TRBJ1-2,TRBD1,CASSGTGTGGDYGYTF,TGTGCCAGCAGCGGGACCGGGACAGGGGGTGACTATGGCTACACCTTC
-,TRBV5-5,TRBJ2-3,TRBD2,CASSLWTRDGDTQYF,TGTGCCAGCAGCTTGTGGACTAGGGATGGAGATACGCAGTATTTT
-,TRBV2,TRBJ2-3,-,CASSEEGRGPQYF,TGTGCCAGCAGTGAGGAAGGGCGGGGACCGCAGTATTTT
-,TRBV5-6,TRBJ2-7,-,CASSLATSSYEQYF,TGTGCCAGCAGCTTGGCCACTAGCTCCTACGAGCAGTACTTC
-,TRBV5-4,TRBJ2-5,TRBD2,CASSLEARTNGRETQYF,TGTGCCAGCAGCTTGGAGGCCAGGACTAACGGGAGGGAGACCCAGTACTTC
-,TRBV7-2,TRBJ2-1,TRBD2,CASSLALAGYNEQFF,TGTGCCAGCAGCTTAGCCCTAGCGGGATACAATGAGCAGTTCTTC